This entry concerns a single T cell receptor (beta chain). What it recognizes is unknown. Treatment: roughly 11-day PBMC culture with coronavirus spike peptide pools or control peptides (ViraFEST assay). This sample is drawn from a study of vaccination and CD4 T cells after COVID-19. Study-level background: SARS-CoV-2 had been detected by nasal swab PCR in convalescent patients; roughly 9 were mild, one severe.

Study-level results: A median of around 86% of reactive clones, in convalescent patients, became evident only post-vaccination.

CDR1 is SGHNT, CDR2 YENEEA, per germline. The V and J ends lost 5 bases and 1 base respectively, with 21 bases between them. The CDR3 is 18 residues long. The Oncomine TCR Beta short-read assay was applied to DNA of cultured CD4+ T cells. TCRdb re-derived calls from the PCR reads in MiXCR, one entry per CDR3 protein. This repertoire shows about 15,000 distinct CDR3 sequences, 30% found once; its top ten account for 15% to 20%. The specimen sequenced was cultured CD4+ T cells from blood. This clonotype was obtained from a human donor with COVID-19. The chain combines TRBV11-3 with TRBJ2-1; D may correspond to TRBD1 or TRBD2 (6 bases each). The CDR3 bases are TGTGCCAGCAGCCCGGACGGACAGACTAGAAAATCCTACAATGAGCAGTTCTTC. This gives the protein CASSPDGQTRKSYNEQFF.